The rows below give T cell receptor beta chains drawn from one sample of a study of cytomegalovirus exposure and HLA in healthy donors. Generated by immunoSEQ multiplex PCR, the TCRdb table keeps only in-frame clones and is missing some. Found here are some 310,000 clones, 88% of them singletons; the top ten hold approximately 0.95%. Sequenced material: PBMCs. Receptor source: a man aged 25-40 years in good health and CMV-seronegative. The CDR3 runs from the conserved cysteine through the conserved F or W. Each record gives: CDR3 DNA, CDR3 protein, V gene, D gene, J gene, clone size. The D gene is left open where the match is weak. Clone size appears in some rows only: once, few, many, or a class for an expanded clone.

TGTGCCAGCAGACGGGACAGGAGACTCACAGATACGCAGTATTTT CASRRDRRLTDTQYF TRBV6-5 TRBD1 TRBJ2-3 once
TGTGCCAGCAGCTTAACGCGGGGGGGTGCGCAGTATTTT CASSLTRGGAQYF TRBV7-2 TRBD2 TRBJ2-3 -
TGTGCCAGTAGACGCGGACCGCTGGGGGGCTATGGCTACACCTTC CASRRGPLGGYGYTF TRBV19 - TRBJ1-2 -
TGTGCCAGCAGTTTATCGTGGGACAGAGTCTCCTACGAGCAGTACTTC CASSLSWDRVSYEQYF TRBV27 TRBD1 TRBJ2-7 -
TGTGCCATCAGTTTTACAGGGGTTAACACTGAAGCTTTCTTT CAISFTGVNTEAFF TRBV10-3 TRBD1 TRBJ1-1 -
TGTGCCAGCAGCCCGGACAGGGTGAAAGAAAAACTGTTTTTT CASSPDRVKEKLFF TRBV7-9 TRBD1 TRBJ1-4 -
TGTGCCAGCAGACAAACAGGGGCCCGCTATGGCTACACCTTC CASRQTGARYGYTF TRBV6-1 TRBD1 TRBJ1-2 -
TGTGCCAGCAGCTACGGAGGGGTGCAGCCCCAGCATTTT CASSYGGVQPQHF TRBV7-2 - TRBJ1-5 -
TGTGCCAGCAGTTATAACGGCAGGATCACCGGGGAGCTGTTTTTT CASSYNGRITGELFF TRBV6-5 - TRBJ2-2 -
TGTGCCAGCAGGCCCGAACAGGTTAACACTGAAGCTTTCTTT CASRPEQVNTEAFF TRBV7-9 - TRBJ1-1 -
TGCGCCAGCAGCCAGGGTACAGGGAGTGGAAACACCATATATTTT CASSQGTGSGNTIYF TRBV4-3 - TRBJ1-3 -
TGCGCCAGCAGCTTGATGCTAGCTGGGACAGATACGCAGTATTTT CASSLMLAGTDTQYF TRBV5-1 - TRBJ2-3 -
TGTGCCAGTAGTATAGTAGGGGCCGGCTCCTACGAGCAGTACTTC CASSIVGAGSYEQYF TRBV19 - TRBJ2-7 once
TGTGCCAGCAGCTCGAGGGGGCTTTATGGCTACACCTTC CASSSRGLYGYTF TRBV7-2 TRBD1 TRBJ1-2 -
TGTGCCAGCAGTCCTAGCGGGGGGGCATTAAATGAGCAGTTCTTC CASSPSGGALNEQFF TRBV27 TRBD2 TRBJ2-1 once
TGTGCCAGCAGCCCATCGGTGGACAGGGGCCACGAGCAGTACTTC CASSPSVDRGHEQYF TRBV5-4 TRBD1 TRBJ2-7 -
TGTGCCAGCAGTTCCGGACAGGGACGCTATGGCTACACCTTC CASSSGQGRYGYTF TRBV27 TRBD1 TRBJ1-2 -
TGCGCCAGCAGCGCGTCGGCAGGGGTTGGCTACACCTTC CASSASAGVGYTF TRBV5-1 - TRBJ1-2 -
TGTGCCAGCAGTGAAAGGGAGACCGGGGAGCTGTTTTTT CASSERETGELFF TRBV2 - TRBJ2-2 -
TGCGCCAGCCCCCGTACTAGCGGGGTTTGCTCCTACAATGAGCAGTTCTTC CASPRTSGVCSYNEQFF TRBV23-1 TRBD2 TRBJ2-1 -
TGCGCCAGCAGCCAAGAACGCAGGGGGCTCTACGAGCAGTACTTC CASSQERRGLYEQYF TRBV4-3 TRBD1 TRBJ2-7 -
TGTGCCAGCAGCTGGGAGAGGGCCGGGGAGCTGTTTTTT CASSWERAGELFF TRBV5-4 - TRBJ2-2 -
TGTGCCAGCAGGCGGGACAGGGGGCAAGATACGCAGTATTTT CASRRDRGQDTQYF TRBV6-5 TRBD1 TRBJ2-3 -
TGTGCCAGCAGCCTGACAGGGGGAAATGAGCAGTTCTTC CASSLTGGNEQFF TRBV5-4 TRBD1 TRBJ2-1 -
TGTGCTTCGGTGGGGGCAAGCACAGATACGCAGTATTTT CASVGASTDTQYF TRBV12-5 - TRBJ2-3 -
TGTGCCAGCACCCCCACGGGACAACCGAACACTGAAGCTTTCTTT CASTPTGQPNTEAFF TRBV2 - TRBJ1-1 -
TGCGCCAGCAGAGGGCAGGGTGCAGATACGCAGTATTTT CASRGQGADTQYF TRBV5-1 - TRBJ2-3 -
TGTGCCAGCACCTACGGGACAGGGGTAGGTGGCTACACCTTC CASTYGTGVGGYTF TRBV28 TRBD1 TRBJ1-2 -
TGTGCCAGCAGCTTTAGCGGTGGTTCCTACGAGCAGTACTTC CASSFSGGSYEQYF TRBV11-2 - TRBJ2-7 -
TGTGCCAGCAGCTTAGTTCGCGAGCAGTACTTC CASSLVREQYF TRBV7-9 - TRBJ2-7 few
TGTGCCAGCAGCCCCCAACTACTAGCGGGGGGGCTAAATGAGCAGTTCTTC CASSPQLLAGGLNEQFF TRBV11-2 TRBD2 TRBJ2-1 -